This T cell receptor beta chain was found in a study of T cell clones after liver transplantation (dated by TCRdb to the late 2010s). With regard to the full study: The samples were obtained from ITN030ST, a randomized trial that attempted immunosuppression withdrawal within 2 years after liver transplantation. No induction therapy was given to the subjects, and standard immunosuppression was administered until randomization at 12-24 months post-transplant. Blood samples were collected pre-transplant, pre-randomization before withdrawal, and post-randomization after either complete withdrawal or failed withdrawal. The studied cohort comprised 8 liver transplant recipients, 3 classified as tolerant and 5 as non-tolerant. Donor-reactive T cell clones were identified by TCRbeta sequencing after a pre-transplant mixed lymphocyte reaction and then tracked in post-transplant blood. Third party-reactive TCRbeta sequences from pre-transplant MLRs were also identified as an antigen-independent comparator for donor-reactive sequences. Of the eight recipients, a few were HCV-positive, while the remaining recipients had been transplanted for non-autoimmune, non-viral indications. Tolerance was defined as complete withdrawal of immunosuppression for at least one year without a rise in liver enzymes beyond twice the upper limit of normal. What the authors observed across the whole study: Since no allograft tissue specimens were available, donor-reactive T cells may have migrated into the graft instead of being deleted. Once repertoire turnover was taken into account, donor-reactive detection showed a significant reduction for CD4 in 7 of 8 subjects and for CD8 in 8 of 8. Donor-reactive sequences decreased more than third party-reactive sequences, which suggests partial antigen-specific deletion that was not related to withdrawal success. Low numbers of available donor cells limited the measurable donor-reactive repertoire in two subjects. The conclusions were preliminary, being limited by small, heterogeneous patient numbers and by non-standardized post-transplant time points. A significant post-transplant decrease in circulating donor-reactive CD4 TCRbeta sequences was observed in 5 of 8 subjects, irrespective of tolerance or HCV status.

Per the publication, the time point label means: pre-transplant. Unstimulated PBMCs, after thawing, were stained for CD3, CD4 and CD8 and then FACS-sorted into CD3+CD4+ and CD3+CD8+ populations. All 8 studied subjects were randomized to withdrawal of immunosuppression. The Qiagen DNeasy Blood and Tissue Kit was used to isolate genomic DNA. CDR1 MNHEY and CDR2 SMNVEV were looked up in the germline V gene (reference sequence). The CDR3 has 18 amino acids, counting the end cysteine and phenylalanine. Just the 54-base CDR3 DNA is kept, in frame starting at base 1. After removal of 3 bases from V and 0 bases from J, the junction retains 9 bases not matched to a gene. Note on this clone: It has no known antigen specificity. No base quality information exists; no much larger clone differs at one position.

High-throughput TCRbeta CDR3 sequencing of frozen genomic DNA was performed by immunoSEQ, including PCR amplification, mapping, bias correction and internal controls. Per the source publication's procedure: Productive rearrangements were kept, and unique TCRbeta sequences were defined by CDR3 nucleotide sequence plus V and J gene. For a sequence to be called donor-reactive, it needed a frequency of at least 0.01% and at least 5-fold expansion in CFSE-low cells compared with unstimulated pre-transplant cells. Minimum frequency thresholds were set for each subject on the basis of the unstimulated sample with the lowest template count, so that a detection power of at least 90% was ensured. Jensen-Shannon divergence between the top 1000 TCRbeta sequences post- versus pre-transplant served as the measure of repertoire turnover. Changes in detection of donor-reactive sequences were tested with two-sided Fisher's exact tests. TCRdb carries this immuneACCESS record with in-frame sequences only. Its versions omit some clonotypes, under half of them owing to an unresolved V gene in the studies checked, with the rest unexplained. The D gene and trimming were derived from the DNA, and the V and J assignments and clone size from that table. The sample profile shows roughly 100,000 clones; approximately 78% of them were found once. Together, the top ten hold 0.99% of the sample.

The source is a human donor who received a liver transplant. Here the sequenced sample was CD4+ T cells from blood, taken before liver transplant. This chain joins TRBV27 to TRBJ2-1; TRBD2 agrees with 9 junctional bases. CDR3 region: CASSFLTSGLNSYNEQFF. Read as DNA, the sequence is TGTGCCAGCAGTTTTCTGACTAGCGGCCTCAACTCCTACAATGAGCAGTTCTTC.